This TCR beta chain was recorded in a study of neoadjuvant nivolumab and ipilimumab in lung cancer. This CDR3 is built from 17 residues. This clone was found once. Assay used: immunoSEQ multiplex PCR; TCRdb lists only in-frame clones, some missing. The sample consists of about 4,700 clones, roughly 80% of them appearing once. This sequence was found in an adult with non-small cell lung cancer. Some clones in this sample may be carry-over from other donors' samples. The input for sequencing was normal lung tissue adjacent to the tumor, taken after neoadjuvant nivolumab, alone or with ipilimumab, at or shortly before surgery. The chain has TRBV21-1 and TRBJ1-4; TRBD1, the D gene given by the table, was not confirmed from the DNA. TRBV21-1 is assigned pseudogene status. CDR3 sequence reads: CASSLTTGGCHNEKLFF. The CDR3 DNA reads as TGTGCCAGCAGCCTCACAACAGGGGGCTGCCATAATGAAAAACTGTTTTTT.